This T cell receptor (beta chain) emerged from a study of OX40 agonist ivuxolimab in advanced cancers. In the study overall: Given to patients was ivuxolimab, an agonistic anti-OX40 (CD134) antibody.

The V gene lost 1 base and the J gene lost 3 bases, with 7 bases spanning the gap. CDR3 length equals 13 residues. Germline loops: CDR1 MNHEY, CDR2 SMNVEV (reference sequence). Sequencing used immunoSEQ multiplex PCR; TCRdb keeps in-frame clones, though not all of them. The sample lists more than 9,500 clones; 80% to 90% were seen once. The TCR comes from an adult with an advanced solid tumor such as melanoma, head and neck, liver or kidney cancer. The starting material was CD4+ or CD8+ T cells sorted from blood, obtained in a trial of the OX40 agonist ivuxolimab. The chain has TRBV27 and TRBJ2-7, with D unresolved. Here the CDR3 reads CASSLYGGYEQYF. CDR3 coding DNA: TGTGCCAGCAGTTTATACGGCGGCTACGAGCAGTACTTC.